This TCR beta chain is drawn from a study of T cells after posttransplantation cyclophosphamide. The study's findings and limits: Skin or GI-infiltrating T cells shared few TRB sequences with blood. Later post-transplant blood repertoires were often dominated by donor CD8+ memory clones. Recipient CMV seropositivity and CMV reactivation strongly tracked TRB clonality.

Trimming took 3 bases from V and 2 from J; bases not matched to a gene: 8. The CDR3 is made up of 16 amino acids. CDR1 MNHEY and CDR2 SVGAGI come from the germline V gene. This clone appeared many times. Its antigen is still unknown. A marrow graft followed busulfan-fludarabine conditioning, with cyclophosphamide on days +3 and +4. Using immunoSEQ multiplex PCR, the repertoire was profiled, and TCRdb retains in-frame clones only, with some absent. This sample comprises about 15,000 clones, none seen once only. The genes are TRBV6-5 and TRBJ2-3; 7 bases line up with TRBD1. This receptor was obtained from a female patient in her thirties or forties who received an allogeneic stem cell transplant from a related donor, was CMV-positive, and had no GVHD. Some T cells could come from the graft donor. The source was PBMCs, collected about 1,000 days after allogeneic stem cell transplant with posttransplant cyclophosphamide. DNA for the CDR3: TGTGCCAGCAGTTATGGCGCAGGGGGTATCACAGATACGCAGTATTTT. Its translation: CASSYGAGGITDTQYF.